This is a list of T cell receptor beta chains from one sample in a study of blood T cells in healthy people across ages. TCRdb reprocessed the 5' RACE reads with MiXCR, giving one entry per CDR3 protein. Among hundreds of thousands of distinct CDR3 sequences listed, around 24% were seen once. This sample also appeared in a second study, on T cells of mothers and their children.

The sequenced material came from blood. The receptors shown here come from a boy younger than 18 in good health. Each CDR3 is given with its conserved first and last residue. D genes are given only for firm matches. Clone size is given for some rows only: seen once, a few or many times, or a class if the clone is expanded.

V	size	J	D	CDR3	DNA
TRBV27	few	TRBJ1-1	-	CASGEANTEAFF	TGTGCCAGCGGGGAGGCGAACACTGAAGCTTTCTTT
TRBV5-1	-	TRBJ2-3	-	CARSLVSGMGTDTQYF	TGCGCCCGCAGCTTGGTTTCGGGGATGGGCACAGATACGCAGTATTTT
TRBV20-1	-	TRBJ1-5	TRBD1	CSASRTGGNQPQHF	TGCAGTGCTAGCCGGACAGGGGGCAATCAGCCCCAGCATTTT
TRBV7-6	few	TRBJ1-3	-	CASSPTWNRAHSGNTIYF	TGTGCCAGCAGCCCTACCTGGAACAGGGCCCACTCTGGAAACACCATATATTTT
TRBV29-1	-	TRBJ2-7	-	CSVESAATYEQYF	TGCAGCGTTGAGAGTGCTGCTACCTACGAGCAGTACTTC
TRBV7-9	-	TRBJ2-1	-	CASVWRGGTYNEQFF	TGTGCCAGCGTGTGGAGGGGCGGTACCTACAATGAGCAGTTCTTC
TRBV28	few	TRBJ1-2	-	CASSFMFASYGDDYGYTF	TGTGCCAGCAGTTTCATGTTTGCGAGCTATGGGGATGACTATGGCTACACCTTC
TRBV6-1	few	TRBJ2-7	-	CASSERAWVGQPEDEQYF	TGTGCCAGCAGTGAAAGGGCTTGGGTTGGGCAGCCAGAAGACGAGCAGTACTTC
TRBV27	few	TRBJ2-5	-	CASSFIGVETQYF	TGTGCCAGCAGTTTTATAGGTGTAGAGACCCAGTACTTC
TRBV2	-	TRBJ2-4	-	CASSGQKINIQYF	TGTGCCAGCAGTGGCCAGAAGATTAACATTCAGTACTTC
TRBV4-3	few	TRBJ1-2	-	CASSLLGEWGDNYGYTF	TGCGCCAGCAGCCTCCTTGGAGAGTGGGGGGACAACTATGGCTACACCTTC
TRBV29-1	-	TRBJ1-2	-	CSVGEKDGYTF	TGCAGCGTAGGGGAGAAGGATGGCTACACCTTC
TRBV28	few	TRBJ1-6	TRBD1	CASRVGTGDNSPLHF	TGTGCCAGCAGGGTCGGGACAGGGGATAATTCACCCCTCCACTTT
TRBV7-9	many	TRBJ1-6	-	CASSLAAHNSPLHF	TGTGCCAGCAGCTTAGCGGCACATAATTCACCCCTCCACTTT
TRBV6-1	few	TRBJ2-7	-	CASSWNRKKSSYEQYF	TGTGCCAGCAGCTGGAACCGGAAAAAGAGCTCCTACGAGCAGTACTTC
TRBV3-1	-	TRBJ1-6	-	CASSLQGGTNSPLHF	TGTGCCAGCAGCCTACAAGGAGGGACTAATTCACCCCTCCACTTT
TRBV24-1	many	TRBJ1-5	-	CATSLSNNQPQHF	TGTGCCACCAGCCTCTCCAATAATCAGCCCCAGCATTTT
TRBV7-3	few	TRBJ2-5	TRBD1	CASSLTVTGPGETQYF	TGTGCCAGCAGCTTAACGGTGACAGGGCCTGGGGAGACCCAGTACTTC
TRBV6-2/TRBV6-3	-	TRBJ1-1	-	CASSYSGEGITEAFF	TGTGCCAGCAGTTACTCTGGAGAGGGGATCACTGAAGCTTTCTTT
TRBV6-5	-	TRBJ1-6	-	CASRPTDYNSPLHF	TGTGCCAGCAGGCCTACAGACTATAATTCACCCCTCCACTTT
TRBV7-9	few	TRBJ2-1	-	CASSLDLINEQFF	TGTGCCAGCAGCTTAGACCTAATCAATGAGCAGTTCTTC
TRBV20-1	-	TRBJ1-5	-	CSARPPWGDQPQHF	TGCAGTGCTAGACCACCTTGGGGGGATCAGCCCCAGCATTTT
TRBV28	-	TRBJ2-7	-	CASRPPETYEQYF	TGTGCCAGCAGACCACCCGAGACCTACGAGCAGTACTTC
TRBV5-6	few	TRBJ2-7	-	CASSRETGNEQYF	TGTGCCAGCAGCCGGGAGACGGGGAACGAGCAGTACTTC
TRBV7-9	few	TRBJ2-6	TRBD1	CASRPDRGPGANVLTF	TGTGCCAGCAGACCTGACAGGGGGCCAGGGGCCAACGTCCTGACTTTC
TRBV13	-	TRBJ2-1	-	CASSLAGALYNEQFF	TGTGCCAGCAGCTTAGCAGGGGCCCTCTACAATGAGCAGTTCTTC
TRBV25-1	-	TRBJ2-1	-	CASSDFGNEQFF	-
TRBV7-6	-	TRBJ2-1	-	CASSPEGPGSFYNEQFF	TGTGCCAGCAGCCCAGAGGGTCCAGGGTCCTTCTACAATGAGCAGTTCTTC
TRBV6-5	-	TRBJ2-5	-	CASSYSIGGRETQYF	TGTGCCAGCAGTTACTCCATTGGGGGGCGAGAGACCCAGTACTTC
TRBV4-3	few	TRBJ2-7	TRBD2	CASSQDQREWYEQYF	TGCGCCAGCAGCCAAGATCAGCGGGAGTGGTACGAGCAGTACTTC
TRBV29-1	few	TRBJ2-5	-	CSVAAGTGQETQYF	TGCAGCGTTGCAGCCGGCACAGGGCAAGAGACCCAGTACTTC
TRBV7-9	many	TRBJ1-1	-	CASSAQTDTEAFF	TGTGCCAGCAGCGCCCAGACGGACACTGAAGCTTTCTTT
TRBV5-6	few	TRBJ1-1	-	CASSLAPNRNTEAFF	TGTGCCAGCAGCTTGGCACCAAATCGAAACACTGAAGCTTTCTTT